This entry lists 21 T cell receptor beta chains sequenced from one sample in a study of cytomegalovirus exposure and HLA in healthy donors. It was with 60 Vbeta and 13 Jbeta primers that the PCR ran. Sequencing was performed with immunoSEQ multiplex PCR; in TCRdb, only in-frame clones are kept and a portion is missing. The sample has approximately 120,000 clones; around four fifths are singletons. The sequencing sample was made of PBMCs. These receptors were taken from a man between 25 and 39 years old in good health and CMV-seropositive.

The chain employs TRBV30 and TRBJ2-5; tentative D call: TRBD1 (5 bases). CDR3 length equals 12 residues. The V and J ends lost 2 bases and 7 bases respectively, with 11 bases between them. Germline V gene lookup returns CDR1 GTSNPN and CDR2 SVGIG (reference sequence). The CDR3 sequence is CAWSPDQGTQYF. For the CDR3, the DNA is TGTGCCTGGAGTCCTGACCAGGGGACCCAGTACTTC.

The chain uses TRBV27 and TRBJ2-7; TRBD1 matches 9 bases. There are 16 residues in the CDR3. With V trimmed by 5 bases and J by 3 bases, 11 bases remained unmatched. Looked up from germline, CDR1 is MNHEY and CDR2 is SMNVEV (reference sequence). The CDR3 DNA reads TGTGCCAGCAGTGACCCTCCCGGGACAGGGCACTACGAGCAGTACTTC. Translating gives CASSDPPGTGHYEQYF.

The CDR3 DNA sequence: TGTGCCAGCAGTGAAGCGGCCCTAGCGGGAAAAGAGACCCAGTACTTC. This sequence encodes CASSEAALAGKETQYF. The chain uses TRBV2 and TRBJ2-5; 9 nucleotides match TRBD2. Trimming cost V 0 bases and J 3 bases; bases outside gene matches: 5. The CDR3 consists of 16 residues. The V gene's germline CDR1 is SNHLY and CDR2 FYNNEI.

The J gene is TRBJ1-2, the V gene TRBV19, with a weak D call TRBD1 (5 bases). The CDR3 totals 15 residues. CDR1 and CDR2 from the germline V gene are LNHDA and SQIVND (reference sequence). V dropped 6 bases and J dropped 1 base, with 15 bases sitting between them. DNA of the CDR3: TGTGCCAGTAGCGCCTGCAGACAGCTTAACTATGGCTACACCTTC. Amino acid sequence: CASSACRQLNYGYTF.

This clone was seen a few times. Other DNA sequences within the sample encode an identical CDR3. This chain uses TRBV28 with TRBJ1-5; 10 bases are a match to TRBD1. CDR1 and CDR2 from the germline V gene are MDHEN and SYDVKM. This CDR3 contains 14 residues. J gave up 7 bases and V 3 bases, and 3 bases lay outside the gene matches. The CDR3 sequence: CASSLDRGNQPQHF. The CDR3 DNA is TGTGCCAGCAGTTTGGACAGGGGGAACCAGCCCCAGCATTTT. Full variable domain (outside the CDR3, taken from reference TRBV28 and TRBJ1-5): DVKVTQSSRYLVKRTGEKVFLECVQDMDHENMFWYRQDPGLGLRLIYFSYDVKMKEKGDIPEGYSVSREKKERFSLILESASTNQTSMYLCASSLDRGNQPQHFGDGTRLSIL.

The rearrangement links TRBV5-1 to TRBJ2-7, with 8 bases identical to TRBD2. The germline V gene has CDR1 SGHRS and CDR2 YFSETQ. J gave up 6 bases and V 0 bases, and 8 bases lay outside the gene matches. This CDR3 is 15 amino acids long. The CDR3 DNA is TGCGCCAGCAGCTTGGGGGGAAGCGGGAGTTCCGAGCAGTACTTC. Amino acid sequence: CASSLGGSGSSEQYF.

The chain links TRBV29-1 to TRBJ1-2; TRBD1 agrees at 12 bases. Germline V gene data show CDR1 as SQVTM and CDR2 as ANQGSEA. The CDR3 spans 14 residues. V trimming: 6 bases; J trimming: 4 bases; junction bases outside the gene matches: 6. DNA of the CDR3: TGCAGCGTGGACGGGGACAGGGGGCCCTATGGCTACACCTTC. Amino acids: CSVDGDRGPYGYTF.

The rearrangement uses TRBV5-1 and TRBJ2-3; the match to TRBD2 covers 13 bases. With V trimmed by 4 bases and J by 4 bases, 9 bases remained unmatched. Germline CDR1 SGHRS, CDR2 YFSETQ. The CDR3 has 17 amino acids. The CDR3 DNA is TGCGCCAGCAGCCTGCGAGGACTAGCGGGAGCGTCAGATACGCAGTATTTT. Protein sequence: CASSLRGLAGASDTQYF.

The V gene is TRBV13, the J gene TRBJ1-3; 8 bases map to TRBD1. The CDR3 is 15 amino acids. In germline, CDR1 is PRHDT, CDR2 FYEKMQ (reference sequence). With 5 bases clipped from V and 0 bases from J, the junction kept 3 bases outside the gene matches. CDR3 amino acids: CASSLQGASGNTIYF. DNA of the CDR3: TGTGCCAGCAGCCTTCAGGGGGCCTCTGGAAACACCATATATTTT.

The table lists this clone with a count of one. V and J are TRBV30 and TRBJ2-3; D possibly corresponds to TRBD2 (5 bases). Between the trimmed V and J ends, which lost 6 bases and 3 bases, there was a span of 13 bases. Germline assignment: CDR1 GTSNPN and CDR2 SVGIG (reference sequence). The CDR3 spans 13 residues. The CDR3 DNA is TGTGCCTGTGACACCCCGGGGACAGATACGCAGTATTTT. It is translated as CACDTPGTDTQYF.

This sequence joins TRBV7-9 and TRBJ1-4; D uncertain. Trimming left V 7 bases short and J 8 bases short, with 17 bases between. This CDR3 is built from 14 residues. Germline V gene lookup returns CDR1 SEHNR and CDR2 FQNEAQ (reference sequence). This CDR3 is CASIPTAGGEKLFF. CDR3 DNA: TGTGCCAGCATCCCAACGGCAGGAGGCGAAAAACTGTTTTTT.

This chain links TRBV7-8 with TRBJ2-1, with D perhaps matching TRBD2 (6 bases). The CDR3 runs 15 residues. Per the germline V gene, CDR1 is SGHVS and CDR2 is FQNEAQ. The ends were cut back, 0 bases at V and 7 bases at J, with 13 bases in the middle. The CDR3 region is CASSLAGLSPNEQFF. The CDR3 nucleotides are TGTGCCAGCAGCTTAGCGGGACTCTCCCCGAATGAGCAGTTCTTC.

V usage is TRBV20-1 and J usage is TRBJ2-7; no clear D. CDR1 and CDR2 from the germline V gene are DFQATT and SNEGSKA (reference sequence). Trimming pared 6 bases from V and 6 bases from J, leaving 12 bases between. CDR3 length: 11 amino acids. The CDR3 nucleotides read TGCAGTGCGAATAAACCGGGCGAGCAGTACTTC. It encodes CSANKPGEQYF.

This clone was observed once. DNA of the CDR3: TGTGCCAGCAGCACAGGACAGGGGGTTATCAACACTGAAGCTTTCTTT. Translating it yields CASSTGQGVINTEAFF. V is TRBV9 and J is TRBJ1-1, with 10 bases matching TRBD1. The CDR3 totals 16 residues. CDR1 is SGDLS and CDR2 is YYNGEE in the germline V gene. The V and J ends lost 4 bases and 2 bases, in that order; junction bases with no gene match: 8.

CDR3 DNA: TGTGCCAGCAGCTTAGTGAGTTCTGGGGCCAACGTCCTGACTTTC. This sequence encodes CASSLVSSGANVLTF. This chain connects TRBV7-2 to TRBJ2-6; D is unresolved. The CDR3 extends over 15 amino acids. Germline CDR1 is SGHTA and CDR2 is FQGNSA. V lost 1 base and J lost 1, with 5 bases in between.

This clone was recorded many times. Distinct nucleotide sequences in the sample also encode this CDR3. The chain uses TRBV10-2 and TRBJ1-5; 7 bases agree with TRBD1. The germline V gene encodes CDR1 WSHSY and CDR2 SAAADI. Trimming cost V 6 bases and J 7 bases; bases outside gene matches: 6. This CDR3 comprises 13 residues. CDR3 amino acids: CASSEGARQPQHF. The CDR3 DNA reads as TGCGCCAGCAGCGAGGGGGCTAGACAGCCCCAGCATTTT.

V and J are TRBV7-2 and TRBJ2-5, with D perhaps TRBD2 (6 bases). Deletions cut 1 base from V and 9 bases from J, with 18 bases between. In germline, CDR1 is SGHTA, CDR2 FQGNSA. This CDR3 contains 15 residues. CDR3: CASSLVVKGLSPQYF. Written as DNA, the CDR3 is TGTGCCAGCAGCTTAGTGGTTAAGGGACTCTCGCCCCAGTACTTC.

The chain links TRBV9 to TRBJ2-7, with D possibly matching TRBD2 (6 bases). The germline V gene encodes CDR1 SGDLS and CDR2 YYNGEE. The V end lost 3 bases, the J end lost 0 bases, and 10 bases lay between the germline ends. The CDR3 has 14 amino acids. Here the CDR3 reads CASSEGRSSYEQYF. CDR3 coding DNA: TGTGCCAGCAGCGAGGGGAGGAGCTCCTACGAGCAGTACTTC.

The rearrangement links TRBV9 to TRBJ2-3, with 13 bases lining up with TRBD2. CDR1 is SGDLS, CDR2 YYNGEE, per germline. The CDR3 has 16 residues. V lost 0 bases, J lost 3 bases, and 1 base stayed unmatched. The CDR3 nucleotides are TGTGCCAGCAGCGTAGAGGGACTAGCGGGAACAGATACGCAGTATTTT. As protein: CASSVEGLAGTDTQYF.

CDR3 amino acids: CAISDRDSNQPQHF. The DNA of the CDR3 is TGTGCCATCAGTGACCGAGATAGCAATCAGCCCCAGCATTTT. This chain connects TRBV10-3 to TRBJ1-5; D ambiguous. V was pared by 3 bases and J by 0 bases, with 6 bases between. The CDR3 runs 14 residues. The germline gives CDR1 ENHRY, CDR2 SYGVKD.

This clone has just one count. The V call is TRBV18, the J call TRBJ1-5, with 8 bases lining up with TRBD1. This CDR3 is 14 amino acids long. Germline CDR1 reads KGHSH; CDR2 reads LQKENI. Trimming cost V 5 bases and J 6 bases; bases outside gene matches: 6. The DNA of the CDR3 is TGTGCCAGCTCATCCACAGGGGGTTTTCAGCCCCAGCATTTT. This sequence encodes CASSSTGGFQPQHF.